The 18 T cell receptor beta chains reported below all come from one sample, sequenced in a study of shared clonotypes between healthy human individuals. This table comes from immunoSEQ multiplex PCR, and its TCRdb copy is limited to in-frame clones, with some not included. Of around 700,000 clones in the sample, 74% were seen once. Sequenced: memory CD4+ T cells sorted from blood. The sample's subset: CD45RA-negative fraction. These receptors were taken from a woman aged 25-40 years in good health.

This chain joins TRBV13 and TRBJ1-1; TRBD1 matches at 7 bases. Germline V lookup: CDR1 PRHDT, CDR2 FYEKMQ (reference sequence). This CDR3 is 16 amino acids long. V lost 5 bases, J lost 4 bases, and 13 bases stayed unmatched. The DNA of the CDR3 is TGTGCCAGCAGCCGAGACAGGGAAACCCGGGGCACTGAAGCTTTCTTT. Translation: CASSRDRETRGTEAFF.

The chain has TRBV5-1 and TRBJ1-1, with D possibly being TRBD1 (6 bases). Germline V gene data show CDR1 as SGHRS and CDR2 as YFSETQ. The CDR3 runs 14 residues. The V gene lost 3 bases and the J gene lost 0 bases, with 9 bases spanning the gap. CDR3: CASSSDSLNTEAFF. For the CDR3, the DNA is TGCGCCAGCAGCTCGGACAGCCTGAACACTGAAGCTTTCTTT.

The chain employs TRBV13 and TRBJ2-5; 8 nucleotides match TRBD1. The germline V gene has CDR1 PRHDT and CDR2 FYEKMQ (reference sequence). The CDR3 consists of 15 residues. With V trimmed by 7 bases and J by 4 bases, 11 bases remained unmatched. DNA for the CDR3: TGTGCCAGCATGGTCAGGACAGGGAAGCGAGAGACCCAGTACTTC. Translation: CASMVRTGKRETQYF.

The rearrangement joins TRBV14 to TRBJ2-3; 16 bases are shared with TRBD2. V shed 4 bases and J 4 bases; nucleotides not matched to a gene: 17. Looked up from germline, CDR1 is SGHDN and CDR2 is FVKESK. This CDR3 contains 21 residues. The CDR3 loop reads CASSPRTSPGLAGGRPDTQYF. DNA for the CDR3: TGTGCCAGCAGCCCCCGAACGAGTCCGGGACTAGCGGGAGGGCGTCCAGATACGCAGTATTTT. The variable domain in full, completed from reference TRBV14 and TRBJ2-3, reads EAGVTQFPSHSVIEKGQTVTLRCDPISGHDNLYWYRRVMGKEIKFLLHFVKESKQDESGMPNNRFLAERTGGTYSTLKVQPAELEDSGVYFCASSPRTSPGLAGGRPDTQYFGPGTRLTVL.

V gene TRBV5-4 combines with J gene TRBJ2-7; 7 bases are a match to TRBD1. The CDR3 runs 14 residues. The junction had 3 bases not matched to a gene; V was cut back by 3 bases and J by 0 bases. Germline CDR1 is SGHNT and CDR2 is YYREEE (reference sequence). CDR3 amino acids: CASSSGTVSYEQYF. CDR3 sequence (DNA): TGTGCCAGCAGCTCCGGGACAGTCTCCTACGAGCAGTACTTC. Combining the CDR3 with reference TRBV5-4 and TRBJ2-7 gives the whole variable domain ETGVTQSPTHLIKTRGQQVTLRCSSQSGHNTVSWYQQALGQGPQFIFQYYREEENGRGNFPPRFSGLQFPNYSSELNVNALELDDSALYLCASSSGTVSYEQYFGPGTRLTVT.

J is TRBJ1-5 and V is TRBV4-1, with D unresolved. The V end lost 3 bases, the J end lost 4 bases, and 7 bases lay between the germline ends. CDR1 MGHRA and CDR2 YSYEKL come from the germline V gene. The CDR3 has 13 amino acids. The DNA for the CDR3 is TGCGCCAGCAGCCAGAGGGAAAATCAGCCCCAGCATTTT. Translation: CASSQRENQPQHF.

The genes are TRBV5-4 and TRBJ2-5, with 14 bases lining up with TRBD2. The CDR3 totals 15 residues. V shed 4 bases and J 5 bases; nucleotides not matched to a gene: 4. Looked up from germline, CDR1 is SGHNT and CDR2 is YYREEE (reference sequence). The DNA of the CDR3 is TGTGCCAGCAGCCGGGGGACTAGCGGGAGTGAGACCCAGTACTTC. This encodes CASSRGTSGSETQYF.

V usage is TRBV6-5 and J usage is TRBJ2-1, with TRBD2 matching over 7 bases. The CDR3 has 11 amino acids. With V trimmed by 8 bases and J by 9 bases, 4 bases remained unmatched. Germline CDR1 reads MNHEY; CDR2 reads SVGAGI. DNA of the CDR3: TGTGCCAGCGGGGGGGATGGTGAGCAGTTCTTC. Translation: CASGGDGEQFF.

In the case of this clone: Different DNA sequences within this sample yield the same CDR3. The chain links TRBV19 to TRBJ1-1; tentatively, D is TRBD1 (5 bases). CDR3 length equals 13 residues. Trimming pared 3 bases from V and 5 bases from J, leaving 10 bases between. The germline CDR1 and CDR2 sequences are LNHDA and SQIVND (reference sequence). CDR3 region: CASSIQAGTEAFF. In nucleotides, the CDR3 is TGTGCCAGTAGTATTCAGGCAGGGACTGAAGCTTTCTTT.

This chain links TRBV6-5 with TRBJ1-1, with D possibly being TRBD1 (5 bases). Germline assignment: CDR1 MNHEY and CDR2 SVGAGI. The CDR3 runs 15 residues. The V end lost 4 bases, the J end lost 4 bases, and 16 bases lay between the germline ends. CDR3 protein: CASSSPAGGGTEAFF. CDR3 bases: TGTGCCAGCAGTTCCCCTGCGGGGGGGGGCACTGAAGCTTTCTTT.

The chain is built from TRBV6-1 and TRBJ1-4; tentatively, D is TRBD1 (6 bases). The germline V and J ends were trimmed by 6 bases and 4 bases, with 12 bases remaining between them. Germline assignment: CDR1 MNHNS and CDR2 SASEGT. This CDR3 is 14 amino acids long. The CDR3 bases are TGTGCCAGCAGAGTTACACAGGGTAATGAAAAACTGTTTTTT. It specifies CASRVTQGNEKLFF.

The V gene is TRBV2, the J gene TRBJ1-1; the D gene is possibly TRBD1 (5 bases). Germline V gene sequence: CDR1 SNHLY, CDR2 FYNNEI. This CDR3 is 14 amino acids long. Trimming removed 8 bases at V and 5 bases at J, with 18 bases between. The CDR3 loop is CASRAGARGTEAFF. The CDR3 DNA follows: TGTGCCAGCCGGGCTGGGGCCAGAGGAACTGAAGCTTTCTTT.

The chain has TRBV9 and TRBJ2-1; TRBD2 matches 15 bases. Germline-derived CDR1 and CDR2 are SGDLS and YYNGEE. V dropped 4 bases and J dropped 7; count of bases not matched to a gene: 6. The CDR3 runs 16 residues. CDR3 in amino acids: CASSIPGTSGRNEQFF. The DNA of the CDR3 is TGTGCCAGCAGCATCCCCGGGACTAGCGGGAGGAATGAGCAGTTCTTC.

V gene TRBV6-4 combines with J gene TRBJ1-1; 7 bases align to TRBD1. CDR1 and CDR2 (germline): MRHNA, SNTAGT. Trimming removed 6 bases from V and 3 bases from J; junction bases left unmatched: 7. The CDR3 consists of 14 residues. The DNA of the CDR3 is TGTGCCAGCAGCGTGGCCGGGACAGACACTGAAGCTTTCTTT. This encodes CASSVAGTDTEAFF.

DNA for the CDR3: TGTGCCAGCATTCCGGGACAGGCCTACACTGAAGCTTTCTTT. The encoded protein is CASIPGQAYTEAFF. The rearrangement links TRBV28 to TRBJ1-1; 8 bases map to TRBD1. Per the germline V gene, CDR1 is MDHEN and CDR2 is SYDVKM. The V and J ends lost 7 bases and 3 bases, in that order; junction bases with no gene match: 7. The CDR3 length is 14 residues.

The V call is TRBV6-6, the J call TRBJ2-4, with D tentatively TRBD2 (6 bases). Trimming removed 4 bases from V and 1 base from J, with 11 bases in between. This CDR3 contains 15 residues. Germline CDR1 reads MNHNY; CDR2 reads SVGAGI (reference sequence). CDR3 bases: TGTGCCAGCAGTTCCGGGAGCTGGGCCAAAAACATTCAGTACTTC. Its protein is CASSSGSWAKNIQYF.

This clone has only a few counts. Mismatch with germline at one junction end may stem from a read error. V usage is TRBV6-5 and J usage is TRBJ1-1; D gene unclear. From germline, CDR1 is MNHEY and CDR2 SVGAGI. The CDR3 length is 13 residues. This CDR3 reads CASSQYRNAEAFF. The CDR3 DNA is TGTGCCAGCAGTCAATACCGGAACGCTGAAGCTTTCTTT.

The chain links TRBV7-8 to TRBJ2-2; 15 bases are shared with TRBD2. Trimming took 4 bases from V and 6 from J; bases not matched to a gene: 3. Looked up from germline, CDR1 is SGHVS and CDR2 is FQNEAQ. The CDR3 loop spans 16 amino acids. CDR3: CASSWRTSGRAGELFF. In DNA, the CDR3 is TGTGCCAGCAGCTGGAGGACTAGCGGGAGGGCCGGGGAGCTGTTTTTT. Looking up the rest from reference TRBV7-8 and TRBJ2-2 gives the full variable domain: GAGVSQSPRYKVAKRGQDVALRCDPISGHVSLFWYQQALGQGPEFLTYFQNEAQLDKSGLPSDRFFAERPEGSVSTLKIQRTQQEDSAVYLCASSWRTSGRAGELFFGEGSRLTVL.